The 8 T cell receptor beta chains below come from one sample, sequenced in a study of long-term antiretroviral therapy in people with HIV. The libraries were made with immunoSEQ v3.0 at survey level. Assay used: immunoSEQ multiplex PCR; TCRdb lists only in-frame clones, some missing. Of tens of thousands of clones listed, 85% were seen once; the top ten hold roughly a tenth. The material was unsorted PBMCs, obtained 2.3 years after starting antiretroviral therapy. The receptors come from a man in his forties with HIV.

This sequence joins TRBV5-5 and TRBJ1-5; tentative D call: TRBD1 (5 bases). The V end lost 1 base, the J end lost 2 bases, and 7 bases lay between the germline ends. Per germline, CDR1 SGHKS and CDR2 YYEKEE (reference sequence). The CDR3 is made up of 14 amino acids. The CDR3 DNA reads as TGTGCCAGCAGCTTGTGGGGGGGCAATCAGCCCCAGCATTTT. Its translation: CASSLWGGNQPQHF.

The V and J genes are TRBV10-2 and TRBJ1-6; D is possibly TRBD1 (5 bases). Germline CDR1 and CDR2: WSHSY and SAAADI. The CDR3 contains 18 residues. Trimming removed 2 bases at V and 0 bases at J, with 14 bases between. The CDR3 DNA follows: TGCGCCAGCAGTGAGGTGGGACCCAGGAGCTCCTATAATTCACCCCTCCACTTT. Translated, it gives CASSEVGPRSSYNSPLHF.

The V call is TRBV2, the J call TRBJ2-1; 11 nucleotides match TRBD2. From germline, CDR1 is SNHLY and CDR2 FYNNEI. The CDR3 runs to 15 residues. V was clipped by 5 bases and J by 6 bases; unmatched bases: 6. The CDR3 loop is CASSMTSGALNEQFF. In nucleotides, the CDR3 is TGTGCCAGCAGTATGACTAGCGGGGCGCTCAATGAGCAGTTCTTC.

CDR3 residues: CASSEVAGGPYEQYF. Written as DNA, the CDR3 is TGTGCCAGCAGTGAAGTGGCAGGGGGTCCCTACGAGCAGTACTTC. This sequence joins TRBV2 and TRBJ2-7, with 7 positions matching TRBD1. Germline CDR1 reads SNHLY; CDR2 reads FYNNEI. Trimming took 1 base from V and 2 from J; bases not matched to a gene: 5. The CDR3 consists of 15 residues.

The rearrangement links TRBV5-1 to TRBJ1-2; D unclear. CDR1 is SGHRS, CDR2 YFSETQ, per germline. Between the trimmed V and J ends, which lost 5 bases and 2 bases, there was a span of 10 bases. The CDR3 extends over 13 amino acids. CDR3 residues: CASRSGANYGYTF. The DNA of the CDR3 is TGCGCCAGCAGATCGGGAGCGAACTATGGCTACACCTTC.

The gene calls are TRBV6-5 and TRBJ2-7, with D tentatively TRBD1 (7 bases). This CDR3 contains 15 residues. With 2 bases removed from V and 3 bases from J, the gap between germline ends came to 14 bases. The germline gives CDR1 MNHEY, CDR2 SVGAGI. DNA of the CDR3: TGTGCCAGCAGTTACGGGTCAGGGGGGAGCTACGAGCAGTACTTC. As protein: CASSYGSGGSYEQYF.

The rearrangement links TRBV11-2 to TRBJ2-7; D may match TRBD1 or TRBD2 (5 bases each). The CDR3 totals 15 residues. V was shortened by 1 base and J by 2 bases, with 12 bases between the two germline ends. In germline, CDR1 is SGHAT, CDR2 FQNNGV. The CDR3 is CASSLGDATTYEQYF. The CDR3 coding sequence is TGTGCCAGCAGCTTAGGGGACGCTACTACCTACGAGCAGTACTTC.

This rearrangement joins TRBV6-5 to TRBJ1-5; no clear D. This CDR3 has 13 amino acids. V gave up 2 bases and J gave up 3 bases, with 5 bases separating them. From germline, CDR1 is MNHEY and CDR2 SVGAGI. CDR3 DNA: TGTGCCAGCAGTTACGGTATCAATCAGCCCCAGCATTTT. Translation: CASSYGINQPQHF.